A single sample gave rise to the 10 T cell receptor beta chains below, sequenced in a study of T cell clonality in common variable immunodeficiency. The protocol was immunoSEQ multiplex PCR, while the TCRdb copy is restricted to in-frame clones and leaves out a portion. The record shows 55,000 or so clones for this sample, with no singletons present. Sequencing was done on a sample of peripheral blood mononuclear cells. Source of these receptors: a person aged 18 to 75 in good health.

This clone was counted at least ten times. The CDR3 end is not reached by the read, which stops 3 residues before it; the germline J gene fills it in. The V gene is TRBV7-3, the J gene TRBJ2-1, with D unclear. Trimming cost V 8 bases and J 4 bases, with 6 bases left between them. Germline V gene sequence: CDR1 SGHTA, CDR2 FQGTGA. The CDR3 contains 11 residues. The covered CDR3 bases are TGTGCCAGCGCACTTTACAATGAG. It specifies CASALYNE. The full CDR3 sequence reads CASALYNEQFF.

This clone was seen many times. The observed sequence ends 3 residues before the CDR3 terminus, with the missing tail filled in from the germline J gene. V usage is TRBV5-4 and J usage is TRBJ1-3; D might be TRBD1 (6 bases). V lost 2 bases and J lost 1, with 13 bases in between. The CDR3 is 16 residues long. The germline gives CDR1 SGHNT, CDR2 YYREEE (reference sequence). The sequenced part of the CDR3 DNA is TGTGCCAGCAGCTTCTATGGGGGGGCATCTGGAAACACC. Amino acid sequence: CASSFYGGASGNT. The entire CDR3 protein is CASSFYGGASGNTIYF.

The table lists this clone with many counts. The CDR3 goes on 3 residues after the read ends, and that part is filled in from the germline J gene. The V gene is TRBV20-1, the J gene TRBJ2-2, with 8 positions matching TRBD1. Trimming cost V 4 bases and J 6 bases; bases outside gene matches: 7. The CDR3 runs 14 residues. CDR1 is DFQATT, CDR2 SNEGSKA, per germline (reference sequence). CDR3 loop: CSAIGQGRAGELFF. CDR3 bases read: TGCAGTGCTATTGGACAGGGAAGGGCCGGGGAG.

On this clone itself: A much larger clone lies a single base off, so this may be a read error. The CDR3 end falls 3 residues outside the read, so it is completed with the germline J gene. The same CDR3 can be traced to other DNA sequences in this sample. This sequence joins TRBV19 and TRBJ2-1, with TRBD2 matching 11 bases. Germline assignment: CDR1 LNHDA and CDR2 SQIVND (reference sequence). V was clipped by 4 bases and J by 4 bases; unmatched bases: 6. This CDR3 spans 16 amino acids. The part of the CDR3 DNA that was read is TGTGCCAGTAGTAGATTAGCGGGGGGGATATACAATGAG. Protein product: CASSRLAGGIYNE. The CDR3 as a whole reads CASSRLAGGIYNEQFF.

At least ten counts were recorded for this clone. Read sequence stops 3 residues before the CDR3 end, and the germline J gene provides the missing end. This rearrangement joins TRBV5-1 to TRBJ2-2; D gene unclear. CDR1 and CDR2 (germline): SGHRS, YFSETQ. Trimming pared 4 bases from V and 5 bases from J, leaving 6 bases between. CDR3 length equals 12 residues. CDR3 sequence: CASSHGTGELFF. CDR3 DNA, as far as it was read: TGCGCCAGCAGCCACGGGACCGGGGAG.

This clone occurred many times. With the read ending 3 residues before the CDR3 end, the germline J gene is used to fill in that end. This chain links TRBV5-1 with TRBJ1-6; D gene unclear. Germline CDR1 SGHRS, CDR2 YFSETQ. The V end was cut by 0 bases, the J end by 9 bases, with 10 bases between. The CDR3 consists of 14 residues. The covered CDR3 bases are TGCGCCAGCAGCTTGGAGGTAGAGGGTTCACCC. Translated, it gives CASSLEVEGSP. The entire CDR3 sequence reads CASSLEVEGSPLHF.

This clone was found many times. The read stops 3 residues short of the end of the CDR3; the missing end is completed from the germline J gene. J is TRBJ1-1 and V is TRBV5-5; no definite D call. Germline CDR1 and CDR2: SGHKS and YYEKEE (reference sequence). The V gene lost 4 bases and the J gene lost 3 bases, with 10 bases spanning the gap. CDR3 size: 13 residues. The CDR3 sequence is CASSATVDTEAFF. The DNA read from the CDR3 is TGTGCCAGCAGCGCCACAGTTGACACTGAA.

This clone was found many times. Coverage ceases 3 residues before the CDR3 finishes, and the germline J gene fills in the end. V usage is TRBV7-3 and J usage is TRBJ2-1; TRBD2 is a possible D gene (6 bases). The V gene's germline CDR1 is SGHTA and CDR2 FQGTGA. The V end lost 4 bases, the J end lost 4 bases, and 20 bases lay between the germline ends. This CDR3 is 17 amino acids long. The covered CDR3 bases are TGTGCCAGCAGCTACGTGGAGGGGCGGGGTAGGTACAATGAG. Translated, it gives CASSYVEGRGRYNE. The CDR3 in its entirety is CASSYVEGRGRYNEQFF.

This clone appeared many times. The CDR3 end lies 3 residues beyond the end of the read and is filled in from the germline J gene. The genes are TRBV20-1 and TRBJ1-1; a weak D match, TRBD1 (5 bases). V lost 6 bases and J 5 bases, leaving 16 bases between the germline ends. Germline V gene data show CDR1 as DFQATT and CDR2 as SNEGSKA (reference sequence). The length of the CDR3 is 13 residues. CDR3 DNA, as far as it was read: TGCAGTGCCCGGACGGGGGTTGATACTGAA. Residues: CSARTGVDTE. The full CDR3 reads CSARTGVDTEAFF.

This clone was seen ten or more times. The CDR3 end lies 3 residues beyond the end of the read and is filled in from the germline J gene. The V call is TRBV20-1, the J call TRBJ2-2; no definite D call. The ends were cut back, 5 bases at V and 5 bases at J, with 15 bases in the middle. The CDR3 totals 14 residues. The germline CDR1 and CDR2 sequences are DFQATT and SNEGSKA (reference sequence). CDR3 sequence: CSAYNLLDTGELFF. Partial CDR3 DNA: TGCAGTGCTTATAACCTGCTAGATACCGGGGAG.